The 21 T cell receptor beta chains given below trace back to one sample, sequenced in a study of T cell responses to AZD1222 COVID-19 vaccine. TCRdb's copy holds only in-frame clones and misses some; the assay was immunoSEQ multiplex PCR. The table records about 130,000 clones, 70% to 90% of them present only once. Sequenced material: peripheral blood, taken 28 days after the second AZD1222 dose. These receptor sequences come from an adult who received the AZD1222 COVID-19 vaccine.

The chain employs TRBV6-5 and TRBJ1-1; D is uncertain. The CDR3 consists of 15 residues. Trimming stripped 7 bases from V and 1 base from J, with 16 bases between. From germline, CDR1 is MNHEY and CDR2 SVGAGI. CDR3 residues: CASILNPRPNTEAFF. CDR3 nucleotides: TGTGCCAGCATTCTGAACCCGCGTCCGAACACTGAAGCTTTCTTT.

The rearrangement links TRBV28 to TRBJ1-2; TRBD1 is a possible D gene (5 bases). The germline V gene has CDR1 MDHEN and CDR2 SYDVKM. Trimming removed 1 base from V and 1 base from J, with 10 bases in between. This CDR3 contains 15 residues. CDR3 loop: CASSLLGGVNYGYTF. CDR3 bases: TGTGCCAGCAGTTTATTGGGGGGGGTTAACTATGGCTACACCTTC.

This chain uses TRBV9 with TRBJ1-1, with 8 bases matching TRBD1. From germline, CDR1 is SGDLS and CDR2 YYNGEE. The CDR3 is made up of 15 amino acids. The ends lost 1 base at V and 5 bases at J; junction bases unmatched: 7. In nucleotides, the CDR3 is TGTGCCAGCAGCGTAACAGGACAGGGAGGGACTGAAGCTTTCTTT. It yields the protein CASSVTGQGGTEAFF.

The V and J genes are TRBV27 and TRBJ2-3; D ambiguous. CDR1 and CDR2 (germline): MNHEY, SMNVEV (reference sequence). CDR3 length: 15 residues. Trimming removed 2 bases at V and 4 bases at J, with 13 bases between. Here the CDR3 reads CASSLTRQAADTQYF. The CDR3 DNA follows: TGTGCCAGCAGTTTAACCCGCCAGGCTGCAGATACGCAGTATTTT.

The gene calls are TRBV6-2 or TRBV6-3 and TRBJ1-2; D is ambiguous. Germline values: CDR1 MNHEY, CDR2 SVGEGT. This CDR3 is 13 amino acids long. V lost 6 bases, J lost 7 bases, and 15 bases lay in between. The CDR3 loop reads CASSHPMSTGYTF. The CDR3 DNA reads TGTGCCAGCAGCCATCCAATGTCAACTGGCTACACCTTC.

The rearrangement links TRBV12-3 or TRBV12-4 to TRBJ1-5; possibly TRBD1 for D (5 bases). The ends were cut back, 4 bases at V and 4 bases at J, with 8 bases in the middle. The CDR3 consists of 13 residues. This CDR3 reads CASSWGGNQPQHF. CDR3 coding DNA: TGTGCCAGCAGTTGGGGGGGTAATCAGCCCCAGCATTTT.

This sequence joins TRBV19 and TRBJ2-1, with D possibly TRBD2 on 5 matching bases. The CDR3 covers 16 residues. Germline CDR1 is LNHDA and CDR2 is SQIVND (reference sequence). Deletions cut 5 bases from V and 2 bases from J, with 16 bases between. CDR3 nucleotides: TGTGCCAGTAGTTTTTCAGGCGGACTTACCTACAATGAGCAGTTCTTC. Translated: CASSFSGGLTYNEQFF.

This sequence joins TRBV4-1 and TRBJ1-2; possible D gene TRBD1, 5 bases. The CDR3 length is 14 residues. The ends were cut back, 2 bases at V and 2 bases at J, with 9 bases in the middle. Germline V gene sequence: CDR1 MGHRA, CDR2 YSYEKL. CDR3 nucleotides: TGCGCCAGCAGCCAATGGGGCAGCAACTATGGCTACACCTTC. It is translated as CASSQWGSNYGYTF.

This CDR3 is CASSLRGGGYTF. DNA of the CDR3: TGCGCCAGCAGCCTCCGCGGGGGTGGCTACACCTTC. This rearrangement joins TRBV4-3 to TRBJ1-2; possible D gene TRBD1, 5 bases. Trimming took off 4 bases at V and 7 bases at J, with 10 bases between the two ends. The CDR3 has 12 residues. CDR1 and CDR2 from the germline V gene are LGHNA and YSLEER.

This rearrangement joins TRBV3-1 (or the pseudogene TRBV3-2) to TRBJ1-4, with D perhaps matching TRBD1 (5 bases). The germline V gene encodes CDR1 LGHDT and CDR2 YNNKEL (reference sequence). This CDR3 region has 17 residues. V was trimmed by 3 bases and J by 8 bases, leaving 22 bases between them. This CDR3 reads CASSHRGACQPWEKLFF. The CDR3 DNA reads as TGTGCCAGCAGCCACCGAGGGGCCTGCCAACCGTGGGAAAAACTGTTTTTT.

V is TRBV18 and J is TRBJ1-2, with a possible D match to TRBD1 (6 bases). The CDR3 has 13 residues. Germline V gives CDR1 KGHSH, CDR2 LQKENI. The V and J ends lost 6 bases and 8 bases respectively, with 16 bases between them. The CDR3 region is CASSRTGGDGYTF. As DNA, the CDR3 is TGTGCCAGCTCTCGGACGGGGGGCGACGGCTACACCTTC.

The chain employs TRBV6-2 or TRBV6-3 and TRBJ1-5; 10 nucleotides line up with TRBD1. The trim removed 4 bases at V and 3 bases at J, leaving 6 bases unmatched. The CDR3 runs 16 residues. The germline CDR1 and CDR2 sequences are MNHEY and SVGEGT. DNA for the CDR3: TGTGCCAGCAGTTTTTTGGACAGGGGGTCCAATCAGCCCCAGCATTTT. This codes for CASSFLDRGSNQPQHF.

The CDR3 DNA follows: TGCGCCAGCAGTCAGGGTCAGCCCCAGCATTTT. This codes for CASSQGQPQHF. V gene TRBV23-1 combines with J gene TRBJ1-5; D gene ambiguous. TRBV23-1 is given ORF status, its function remaining uncertain. V lost 3 bases and J 6 bases, leaving 3 bases between the germline ends. This CDR3 has 11 residues.

V gene TRBV18 combines with J gene TRBJ1-5, with 9 nucleotides matching TRBD1. CDR1 KGHSH and CDR2 LQKENI come from the germline V gene. The CDR3 covers 13 residues. Trimming cost V 4 bases and J 5 bases; bases outside gene matches: 0. The CDR3 nucleotides read TGTGCCAGCTCACGACAGGGGGATCAGCCCCAGCATTTT. Translating it yields CASSRQGDQPQHF.

This chain links TRBV30 with TRBJ1-1, with no clear D. V lost 3 bases, J lost 1 base, and 15 bases lay in between. This CDR3 has 15 residues. Germline lookup yields CDR1 GTSNPN and CDR2 SVGIG (reference sequence). CDR3 bases: TGTGCCTGGAGAAACCTCTGGGGTCAGAACACTGAAGCTTTCTTT. It yields the protein CAWRNLWGQNTEAFF. Supplemented by reference TRBV30 and TRBJ1-1, the full variable domain reads SQTIHQWPATLVQPVGSPLSLECTVEGTSNPNLYWYRQAAGRGLQLLFYSVGIGQISSEVPQNLSASRPQDRQFILSSKKLLLSDSGFYLCAWRNLWGQNTEAFFGQGTRLTVV.

The chain couples TRBV2 to TRBJ2-5; D is undetermined. V was pared by 8 bases and J by 1 base, with 11 bases between. There are 13 residues in the CDR3. Germline V lookup: CDR1 SNHLY, CDR2 FYNNEI. Here the CDR3 reads CASQLMIQETQYF. For the CDR3, the DNA is TGTGCCAGCCAACTGATGATCCAAGAGACCCAGTACTTC.

V is TRBV6-5 and J is TRBJ1-1; the match to TRBD1 covers 8 bases. The CDR3 is 15 residues long. Trimming cost V 2 bases and J 2 bases; bases outside gene matches: 4. Germline V gene sequence: CDR1 MNHEY, CDR2 SVGAGI. The CDR3: CASSYAGTGNTEAFF. CDR3 nucleotide sequence: TGTGCCAGCAGTTACGCCGGGACAGGTAACACTGAAGCTTTCTTT.

This clone is medium-sized by share. This rearrangement joins TRBV19 to TRBJ2-5; no firm D call. Germline CDR1 LNHDA, CDR2 SQIVND (reference sequence). This CDR3 spans 14 amino acids. V dropped 5 bases and J dropped 4 bases, with 14 bases sitting between them. CDR3 in DNA: TGTGCCAGTAGTCCTTCGGGCTGGGGAGAGACCCAGTACTTC. Amino acids: CASSPSGWGETQYF.

The chain links TRBV6-2 or TRBV6-3 to TRBJ2-1; TRBD2 matches 11 bases. J gave up 7 bases and V 2 bases, and 4 bases lay outside the gene matches. The CDR3 runs to 15 residues. The germline CDR1 and CDR2 sequences are MNHEY and SVGEGT. For the CDR3, the DNA is TGTGCCAGCAGTTACCGGTCTAGCGGGGGGAATGAGCAGTTCTTC. Amino acid sequence: CASSYRSSGGNEQFF.

The chain has TRBV10-2 and TRBJ2-3; 7 bases line up with TRBD2. Trimming cost V 6 bases and J 2 bases; bases outside gene matches: 8. There are 15 residues in the CDR3. CDR1 and CDR2 from the germline V gene are WSHSY and SAAADI. CDR3 coding DNA: TGCGCCAGCAGGGGACTAAAGGCGTCCACAGATACGCAGTATTTT. Translation gives CASRGLKASTDTQYF.

CDR3 DNA: TGCGCCAGCAGCCCCCAGTGGGGACAGGGTTTTCCCGGGGAGCTGTTTTTT. It codes for CASSPQWGQGFPGELFF. V and J are TRBV5-1 and TRBJ2-2; 9 bases agree with TRBD1. V shed 4 bases, J shed 6 bases, and the junction held 13 bases outside the gene matches. Germline loops: CDR1 SGHRS, CDR2 YFSETQ. The CDR3 is made up of 17 amino acids.